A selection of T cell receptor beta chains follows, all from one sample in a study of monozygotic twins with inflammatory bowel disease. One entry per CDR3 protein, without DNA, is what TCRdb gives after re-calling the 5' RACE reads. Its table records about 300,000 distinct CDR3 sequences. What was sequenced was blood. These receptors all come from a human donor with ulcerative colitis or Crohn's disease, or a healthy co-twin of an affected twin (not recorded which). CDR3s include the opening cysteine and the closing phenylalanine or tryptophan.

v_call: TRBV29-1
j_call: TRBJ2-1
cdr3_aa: CSVPTSGNEQFF

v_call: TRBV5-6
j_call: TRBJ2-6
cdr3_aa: CASSRQRTGANVLTF

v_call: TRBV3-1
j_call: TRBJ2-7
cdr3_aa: CASSQRTGFSYEQYF

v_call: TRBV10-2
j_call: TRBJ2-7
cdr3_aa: CASSDVSRGLYEQYF

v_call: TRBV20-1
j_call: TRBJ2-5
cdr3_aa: CSARTSAQETQYF

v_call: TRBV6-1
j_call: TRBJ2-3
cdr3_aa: CASNRGLAGGQTQYF

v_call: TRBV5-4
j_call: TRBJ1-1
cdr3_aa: CASRTELNTEAFF

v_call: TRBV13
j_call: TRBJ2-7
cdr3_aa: CASRETSGSKYEQYF

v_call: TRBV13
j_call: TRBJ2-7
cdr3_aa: CASSSGVYEQYF

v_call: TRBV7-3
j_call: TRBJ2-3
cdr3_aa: CASSLVGGRLPDTQYF

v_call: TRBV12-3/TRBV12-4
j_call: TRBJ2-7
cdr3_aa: CASSLGTSGPGEQYF

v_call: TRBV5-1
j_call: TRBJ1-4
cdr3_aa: CASSWGTSALLEKLFF

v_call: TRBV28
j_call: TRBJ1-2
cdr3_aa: CASSFLMSIWGTAPDGYTF

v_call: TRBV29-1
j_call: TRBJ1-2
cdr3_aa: CSVEGASSNYGYTF

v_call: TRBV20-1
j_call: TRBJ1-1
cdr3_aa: CSARTRQIWTFF

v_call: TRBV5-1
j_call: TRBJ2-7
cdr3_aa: CASSHSPGTGGLLNYEQYF

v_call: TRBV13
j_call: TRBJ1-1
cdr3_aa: CASSLGLNWVIAEAFF

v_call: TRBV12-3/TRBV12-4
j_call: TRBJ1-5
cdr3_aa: CASSADRNQPQHF

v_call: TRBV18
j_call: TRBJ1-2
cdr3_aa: CASSPDGSNYGYTF

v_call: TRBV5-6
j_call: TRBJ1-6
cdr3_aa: CASSLVPENNSPLHF

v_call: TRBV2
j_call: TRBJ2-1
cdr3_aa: CASGAGTIYNEQFF

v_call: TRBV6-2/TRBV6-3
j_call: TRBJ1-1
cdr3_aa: CASSYSKGGRTNTEAFF

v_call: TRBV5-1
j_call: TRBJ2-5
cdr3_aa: CASSFGTGVRETQYF

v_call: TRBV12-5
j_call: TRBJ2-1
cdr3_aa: CASGLTPGDNEQFF

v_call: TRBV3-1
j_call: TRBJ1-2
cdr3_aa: CASSLRGDNYGYTF

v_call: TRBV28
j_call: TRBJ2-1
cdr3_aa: CASSAPRGYNEQFF

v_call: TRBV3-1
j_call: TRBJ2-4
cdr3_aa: CASSQDQTRQENIQYF

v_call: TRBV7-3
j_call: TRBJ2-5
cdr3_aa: CASSLTGSSGRETQYF

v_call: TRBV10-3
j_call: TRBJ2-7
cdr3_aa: CAIKELGSSYEQYF

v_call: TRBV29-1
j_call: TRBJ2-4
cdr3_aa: CKSDGKKNIQYF

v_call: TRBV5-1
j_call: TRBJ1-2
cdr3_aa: CASSSTGAFNYGYTF

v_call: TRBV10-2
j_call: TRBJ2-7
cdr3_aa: CASNLGQQTYEQYF

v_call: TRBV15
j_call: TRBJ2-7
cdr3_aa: CATSNQNRMYEQYF

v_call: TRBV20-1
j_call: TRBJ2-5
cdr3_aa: CSARDLDVGFTQETQYF

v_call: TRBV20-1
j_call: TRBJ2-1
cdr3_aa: CSARSLAGGNEQFF

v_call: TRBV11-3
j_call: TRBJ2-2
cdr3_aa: CASSLQTNTGELFF